Listed below are T cell receptor beta chains from one sample, sequenced in a study of early T cells in non-severe SARS-CoV-2 infection. TCRdb passed the 5' RACE reads through MiXCR, listing each CDR3 protein once. The profile covers tens of thousands of distinct CDR3 sequences, with 9.5% to 15% appearing a single time and around 1.3% taken by the ten largest. The specimen sequenced was whole blood. The receptors originated from an adult who was a healthcare worker with PCR-confirmed SARS-CoV-2 infection or an uninfected control (not recorded which). Both conserved end residues are part of each CDR3. Each record gives: clone size, V gene, D gene, J gene, CDR3 protein, CDR3 DNA. A D gene is named only where the DNA matches it firmly. Part of the rows lack a size; the others show once, few, many or a class for expanded clones.

abundance: many; v_gene: TRBV12-3/TRBV12-4; d_gene: NA; j_gene: TRBJ1-1; CDR3aa: CASSFVPAQNTEAFF; CDR3nt: TGTGCCAGCAGTTTTGTTCCGGCCCAGAACACTGAAGCTTTCTTT
abundance: many; v_gene: TRBV30; d_gene: NA; j_gene: TRBJ2-1; CDR3aa: CAWKGNEQFF; CDR3nt: TGTGCCTGGAAGGGGAATGAGCAGTTCTTC
abundance: NA; v_gene: TRBV28; d_gene: NA; j_gene: TRBJ1-5; CDR3aa: CASSSWGQPQHF; CDR3nt: TGTGCCAGCAGTTCATGGGGTCAGCCCCAGCATTTT
abundance: few; v_gene: TRBV29-1; d_gene: NA; j_gene: TRBJ1-1; CDR3aa: CSVERPPFEAFF; CDR3nt: TGCAGCGTTGAAAGGCCCCCCTTTGAAGCTTTCTTT
abundance: many; v_gene: TRBV29-1; d_gene: NA; j_gene: TRBJ2-3; CDR3aa: CSTTESTDTQYF; CDR3nt: TGCAGCACGACAGAAAGCACAGATACGCAGTATTTT
abundance: NA; v_gene: TRBV29-1; d_gene: TRBD2; j_gene: TRBJ2-5; CDR3aa: CSAPLGRGGPETQYF; CDR3nt: TGCAGCGCGCCCCTCGGGCGGGGGGGCCCAGAGACCCAGTACTTC
abundance: many; v_gene: TRBV20-1; d_gene: TRBD1; j_gene: TRBJ2-2; CDR3aa: CSARETGGASGELFF; CDR3nt: TGCAGTGCTAGGGAGACAGGGGGCGCCTCCGGGGAGCTGTTTTTT
abundance: many; v_gene: TRBV12-3/TRBV12-4; d_gene: NA; j_gene: TRBJ1-2; CDR3aa: CASSRGFGANYGYTF; CDR3nt: TGTGCCAGCAGCAGGGGATTCGGAGCTAACTATGGCTACACCTTC
abundance: many; v_gene: TRBV7-2; d_gene: TRBD2; j_gene: TRBJ2-1; CDR3aa: CASSGGLASYNEQFF; CDR3nt: TGTGCCAGCAGCGGGGGACTAGCGTCTTACAATGAGCAGTTCTTC
abundance: many; v_gene: TRBV20-1; d_gene: TRBD2; j_gene: TRBJ2-4; CDR3aa: CSAPSSGGLAKNIQYF; CDR3nt: TGCAGTGCTCCCAGTAGCGGGGGCCTAGCCAAAAACATTCAGTACTTC
abundance: many; v_gene: TRBV27; d_gene: NA; j_gene: TRBJ2-7; CDR3aa: CASSYSYGIYEQYF; CDR3nt: TGTGCCAGCAGTTACAGCTATGGCATTTACGAGCAGTACTTC
abundance: many; v_gene: TRBV7-9; d_gene: TRBD2; j_gene: TRBJ2-7; CDR3aa: CASSQTSGGESYEQYF; CDR3nt: TGTGCCAGCAGCCAGACTAGCGGGGGTGAATCCTACGAGCAGTACTTC
abundance: many; v_gene: TRBV5-1; d_gene: TRBD2; j_gene: TRBJ2-1; CDR3aa: CASSTGTRLYNEQFF; CDR3nt: TGCGCCAGCAGCACCGGGACTAGACTCTACAATGAGCAGTTCTTC
abundance: few; v_gene: TRBV6-5; d_gene: NA; j_gene: TRBJ2-3; CDR3aa: CASVGVGDTQYF; CDR3nt: TGTGCCAGCGTGGGAGTAGGAGATACGCAGTATTTT
abundance: few; v_gene: TRBV12-5; d_gene: TRBD1; j_gene: TRBJ2-5; CDR3aa: CASGLITGEETQYF; CDR3nt: TGTGCTAGTGGTTTGATTACAGGGGAAGAGACCCAGTACTTC
abundance: many; v_gene: TRBV28; d_gene: NA; j_gene: TRBJ2-3; CDR3aa: CASSFGSAGAAYTQYF; CDR3nt: TGTGCCAGCAGTTTTGGGTCGGCAGGGGCCGCCTATACGCAGTATTTT
abundance: many; v_gene: TRBV14; d_gene: NA; j_gene: TRBJ2-1; CDR3aa: CASSHSPGPAHEQFF; CDR3nt: TGTGCCAGCAGCCATTCCCCCGGGCCTGCCCATGAGCAGTTCTTC
abundance: many; v_gene: TRBV6-6; d_gene: TRBD2; j_gene: TRBJ2-5; CDR3aa: CASRPGLVKETQYF; CDR3nt: TGTGCCAGCAGACCGGGACTAGTTAAGGAGACCCAGTACTTC
abundance: few; v_gene: TRBV4-3; d_gene: NA; j_gene: TRBJ2-2; CDR3aa: CASSQGDTERTGELFF; CDR3nt: TGCGCCAGCAGCCAGGGTGACACCGAGCGCACCGGGGAGCTGTTTTTT
abundance: many; v_gene: TRBV5-3; d_gene: TRBD2; j_gene: TRBJ2-3; CDR3aa: CARRSQSGRGSDTQYF; CDR3nt: TGTGCCAGAAGGTCACAGTCGGGGCGGGGGTCAGATACGCAGTATTTT
abundance: many; v_gene: TRBV19; d_gene: NA; j_gene: TRBJ2-1; CDR3aa: CASSIGRSPYNEQFF; CDR3nt: TGTGCCAGTAGTATAGGGAGATCCCCTTACAATGAGCAGTTCTTC
abundance: many; v_gene: TRBV18; d_gene: NA; j_gene: TRBJ1-1; CDR3aa: CASSPPLGGSEAFF; CDR3nt: TGTGCCAGCTCACCACCCCTAGGGGGTTCTGAAGCTTTCTTT
abundance: NA; v_gene: TRBV28; d_gene: TRBD2; j_gene: TRBJ2-1; CDR3aa: CASGVAGGSYNEQFF; CDR3nt: TGTGCCAGCGGAGTAGCGGGAGGCTCCTACAATGAGCAGTTCTTC
abundance: many; v_gene: TRBV6-2/TRBV6-3; d_gene: NA; j_gene: TRBJ1-2; CDR3aa: CASSGPGRRDGYTF; CDR3nt: TGTGCCAGCAGTGGTCCAGGGAGAAGAGATGGCTACACCTTC
abundance: many; v_gene: TRBV19; d_gene: TRBD2; j_gene: TRBJ2-1; CDR3aa: CASSTPGLGGDEQFF; CDR3nt: TGTGCCAGTAGTACTCCGGGACTAGGGGGTGATGAGCAGTTCTTC
abundance: many; v_gene: TRBV30; d_gene: NA; j_gene: TRBJ1-2; CDR3aa: CAWSPLGAVGYTF; CDR3nt: TGTGCCTGGAGTCCACTAGGGGCGGTTGGCTACACCTTC
abundance: NA; v_gene: TRBV6-6; d_gene: TRBD2; j_gene: TRBJ2-7; CDR3aa: CASSQGLAYEQYF; CDR3nt: TGTGCCAGCAGTCAGGGACTAGCCTACGAGCAGTACTTC
abundance: many; v_gene: TRBV30; d_gene: TRBD1; j_gene: TRBJ2-1; CDR3aa: CAWSVWDRVSSYNEQFF; CDR3nt: TGTGCCTGGAGTGTTTGGGACAGGGTGAGCTCCTACAATGAGCAGTTCTTC
abundance: many; v_gene: TRBV18; d_gene: TRBD1; j_gene: TRBJ2-7; CDR3aa: CASSLTGTGPHEQYF; CDR3nt: TGTGCCAGCTCCCTCACCGGGACAGGGCCTCACGAGCAGTACTTC